This T cell receptor (beta chain) was sequenced for a study of OX40 agonist ivuxolimab in advanced cancers. Looking at the study overall: Patients were treated with ivuxolimab, an agonistic anti-OX40 (CD134) antibody.

Trimming at V came to 7 bases and at J to 1 base, leaving 7 bases not matched to a gene. The length of the CDR3 is 14 residues. Germline CDR1 SGHNT, CDR2 YYREEE (reference sequence). About this clone: Its antigen is not identified.

Notes on the study in general: Among T cells, CD8+ cells averaged more expanded clones than CD4+ cells. Low normalized clonal expansion also occurred in some nonresponding patients. Among the lowest peripheral clonal expansion occurred in 0.1-3.0 mg/kg partial responders.

Assay used: immunoSEQ multiplex PCR; TCRdb lists only in-frame clones, some missing. The sample holds roughly 41,000 clones, around 83% seen once. The source is an adult with an advanced solid tumor such as melanoma, head and neck, liver or kidney cancer. The sequencing used CD4+ or CD8+ T cells sorted from blood, collected in a trial of the OX40 agonist ivuxolimab. The chain has TRBV5-4 and TRBJ2-5; TRBD1 agrees at 7 bases. Here the CDR3 DNA reads TGTGCCAGCCGGCAGGGGGAGCTCCAAGAGACCCAGTACTTC. It translates to CASRQGELQETQYF.